The 21 T cell receptor beta chains below come from one sample, sequenced in a study of cytomegalovirus exposure and HLA in healthy donors. The PCR ran on 60 Vbeta and 13 Jbeta primers. The repertoire was sequenced with immunoSEQ multiplex PCR; TCRdb's copy has only in-frame clones and lacks some. Among about 95,000 clones listed, nearly 70% were seen once. Sequenced input: PBMCs. The receptors stem from a woman aged 50 to 65 in good health and CMV-seropositive.

This clone was counted a single time. CDR3 coding DNA: TGTGCCAGCAGTCCAACTGTTGTCCCCAAGCTAGAGCAGTTCTTC. This encodes CASSPTVVPKLEQFF. The chain is built from TRBV6-5 and TRBJ2-1, with D hard to call. Between the trimmed V and J ends, which lost 5 bases and 10 bases, there was a span of 21 bases. This CDR3 has 15 residues. Germline V CDR1 and CDR2: MNHEY, SVGAGI.

The rearrangement links TRBV10-3 to TRBJ2-1; 7 bases align to TRBD2. The CDR3 is 13 amino acids. Germline V gene lookup returns CDR1 ENHRY and CDR2 SYGVKD. V was pared by 8 bases and J by 8 bases, with 9 bases of the junction left unmatched. The CDR3 DNA is TGTGCCATCGGTAGAAGCGGGATGGATGAGCAGTTCTTC. This gives the protein CAIGRSGMDEQFF.

The chain joins TRBV4-1 to TRBJ2-7; TRBD2 might be the D (6 bases). Trimming removed 6 bases at V and 0 bases at J, with 12 bases between. The germline gives CDR1 MGHRA, CDR2 YSYEKL. The CDR3 spans 14 residues. This chain's CDR3 is CASRAGLDSYEQYF. CDR3 bases: TGCGCCAGCAGAGCGGGCCTGGACTCCTACGAGCAGTACTTC.

The rearrangement uses TRBV7-8 and TRBJ2-2, with TRBD2 matching over 9 bases. Trimming removed 4 bases from V and 5 bases from J; junction bases left unmatched: 8. This CDR3 is built from 16 residues. Germline V lookup: CDR1 SGHVS, CDR2 FQNEAQ. Written as DNA, the CDR3 is TGTGCCAGCAGCTCTATCCCCGGACTAGCGACCGGGGAGCTGTTTTTT. Amino acid sequence: CASSSIPGLATGELFF. Filled out from reference TRBV7-8 and TRBJ2-2, the complete variable domain reads GAGVSQSPRYKVAKRGQDVALRCDPISGHVSLFWYQQALGQGPEFLTYFQNEAQLDKSGLPSDRFFAERPEGSVSTLKIQRTQQEDSAVYLCASSSIPGLATGELFFGEGSRLTVL.

The chain has TRBV5-1 and TRBJ2-3, with TRBD2 identical over 11 bases. Losses at the gene ends were 3 bases for V and 2 bases for J; bases not matched to a gene: 5. Per the germline V gene, CDR1 is SGHRS and CDR2 is YFSETQ. The CDR3 is 16 residues long. The CDR3 bases are TGCGCCAGCAGCTCCAGACTAGCGGGGCCCACAGATACGCAGTATTTT. Protein: CASSSRLAGPTDTQYF.

This chain uses TRBV29-1 with TRBJ2-5; D unresolved. Germline CDR1 reads SQVTM; CDR2 reads ANQGSEA. Trimming left V 3 bases short and J 1 base short, with 6 bases between. The CDR3 covers 12 residues. In nucleotides, the CDR3 is TGCAGCGTTGATGACTTCCAAGAGACCCAGTACTTC. It specifies CSVDDFQETQYF.

The CDR3, as DNA: TGTGCCAGCAGCTTAGCGGGAGGAGATTATGACAATGAGCAGTTCTTC. Residues: CASSLAGGDYDNEQFF. This chain links TRBV11-1 with TRBJ2-1, with D possibly matching TRBD2 (6 bases). The CDR3 totals 16 residues. Trimming took 0 bases from V and 5 from J, leaving 14 bases between them. CDR1 and CDR2 (germline): SGHAT, FQDESV (reference sequence).

This rearrangement joins TRBV6-4 to TRBJ2-7, with TRBD1 as a possible D gene (6 bases). Germline V CDR1 and CDR2: MRHNA, SNTAGT. This CDR3 has 14 amino acids. V dropped 6 bases and J dropped 2 bases, with 14 bases sitting between them. The CDR3 spells CASRKRQATYEQYF. DNA of the CDR3: TGTGCCAGCAGAAAGAGACAGGCTACCTACGAGCAGTACTTC.

The chain couples TRBV6-5 to TRBJ1-1, with 7 positions matching TRBD1. V gave up 8 bases and J gave up 8 bases; unmatched junction bases: 14. CDR1 MNHEY and CDR2 SVGAGI come from the germline V gene. The CDR3 spans 14 residues. Here the CDR3 DNA reads TGTGCCAGCGCTACGGGGGTGGGGACAGCCGAAGCTTTCTTT. This gives the protein CASATGVGTAEAFF.

V is TRBV25-1 and J is TRBJ2-1; D gene uncertain. The CDR3 runs to 12 residues. Trimming took off 5 bases at V and 7 bases at J, with 9 bases between the two ends. Germline CDR1 and CDR2: MGHDK and SYGVNS. Here the CDR3 reads CASSIGWNEQFF. The CDR3 DNA reads as TGTGCCAGCAGTATCGGGTGGAATGAGCAGTTCTTC.

The rearrangement links TRBV9 to TRBJ1-2; D gene uncertain. V lost 0 bases and J lost 4, with 13 bases in between. The germline gives CDR1 SGDLS, CDR2 YYNGEE. This CDR3 region has 15 residues. CDR3 in amino acids: CASSVDPGIGYGYTF. Written as DNA, the CDR3 is TGTGCCAGCAGCGTAGACCCGGGGATCGGCTATGGCTACACCTTC.

The chain has TRBV5-6 and TRBJ1-1, with D uncertain. This CDR3 is 13 amino acids long. Germline-derived CDR1 and CDR2 are SGHDT and YYEEEE. V was clipped by 0 bases and J by 4 bases, with 7 bases between them. The CDR3 DNA sequence: TGTGCCAGCAGCTTGGTCGGTAGCACTGAAGCTTTCTTT. Its translation: CASSLVGSTEAFF.

This chain links TRBV28 with TRBJ2-7, with a weak D call TRBD2 (5 bases). The length of the CDR3 is 16 residues. The germline CDR1 and CDR2 sequences are MDHEN and SYDVKM. The V end lost 7 bases, the J end lost 1 base, and 20 bases lay between the germline ends. The CDR3 is CASTSGPKAPSYEQYF. The CDR3 DNA reads TGTGCCAGCACCAGCGGTCCCAAAGCCCCATCCTACGAGCAGTACTTC. The full variable domain, rest sourced from reference TRBV28 and TRBJ2-7, is DVKVTQSSRYLVKRTGEKVFLECVQDMDHENMFWYRQDPGLGLRLIYFSYDVKMKEKGDIPEGYSVSREKKERFSLILESASTNQTSMYLCASTSGPKAPSYEQYFGPGTRLTVT.

The chain links TRBV7-2 to TRBJ2-7; the match to TRBD1 covers 10 bases. The length of the CDR3 is 15 residues. V shed 1 base and J 9 bases; nucleotides not matched to a gene: 9. The germline CDR1 and CDR2 sequences are SGHTA and FQGNSA. This CDR3 is CASSLGMGTGVGQYF. In DNA form, the CDR3 reads TGTGCCAGCAGCTTAGGAATGGGGACAGGGGTCGGGCAGTACTTC.

This clone came up once. This chain joins TRBV6-5 and TRBJ1-2; 9 nucleotides match TRBD1. The CDR3 sequence is 13 residues long. The germline CDR1 and CDR2 sequences are MNHEY and SVGAGI. The V gene end was trimmed by 7 bases and the J gene end by 4 bases; junction bases not matched to a gene: 4. The CDR3 is CASTDRGRYGYTF. DNA for the CDR3: TGTGCCAGCACGGACAGGGGACGCTATGGCTACACCTTC.

This clone is a singleton in its sample. The chain employs TRBV7-2 and TRBJ2-5, with D possibly being TRBD2 (6 bases). V was shortened by 5 bases and J by 1 base, with 11 bases between the two germline ends. Germline V lookup: CDR1 SGHTA, CDR2 FQGNSA. This CDR3 has 14 amino acids. The CDR3 DNA is TGTGCCAGCAGCCCCGGGACTGTCCAAGAGACCCAGTACTTC. Translated: CASSPGTVQETQYF. Filled out from reference TRBV7-2 and TRBJ2-5, the complete variable domain reads GAGVSQSPSNKVTEKGKDVELRCDPISGHTALYWYRQSLGQGLEFLIYFQGNSAPDKSGLPSDRFSAERTGGSVSTLTIQRTQQEDSAVYLCASSPGTVQETQYFGPGTRLLVL.

The chain joins TRBV11-2 to TRBJ1-1; D perhaps matches TRBD1 (5 bases). Germline loops: CDR1 SGHAT, CDR2 FQNNGV. This CDR3 has 14 amino acids. Deletions cut 0 bases from V and 4 bases from J, with 9 bases between. CDR3 amino acids: CASSLERDFTEAFF. In DNA form, the CDR3 reads TGTGCCAGCAGCTTAGAGCGGGACTTCACTGAAGCTTTCTTT.

The rearrangement links TRBV11-2 to TRBJ1-1, with D possibly matching TRBD1 (5 bases). The V gene's germline CDR1 is SGHAT and CDR2 FQNNGV. The V end lost 6 bases, the J end lost 5 bases, and 13 bases lay between the germline ends. The CDR3 runs to 13 residues. CDR3 sequence reads: CASRVVGQTEAFF. The DNA for the CDR3 is TGTGCCAGCAGGGTGGTGGGGCAGACTGAAGCTTTCTTT.

The genes are TRBV29-1 and TRBJ1-1; 10 bases match TRBD1. From germline, CDR1 is SQVTM and CDR2 ANQGSEA. With 7 bases clipped from V and 1 base from J, the junction kept 3 bases outside the gene matches. The CDR3 has 13 residues. CDR3 nucleotides: TGCAGCGCTGGACAGGGGGGGAACACTGAAGCTTTCTTT. It is translated as CSAGQGGNTEAFF.

The chain joins TRBV5-1 to TRBJ1-6, with D uncertain. CDR3 length equals 14 residues. V gave up 5 bases and J gave up 7 bases, with 13 bases separating them. CDR1 is SGHRS, CDR2 YFSETQ, per germline. The CDR3 DNA is TGCGCCAGCAGGCCCGGGTCTGCAAATTCACCCCTCCACTTT. This encodes CASRPGSANSPLHF.

The chain joins TRBV11-1 to TRBJ2-1, with 8 bases aligning to TRBD2. Germline V gene sequence: CDR1 SGHAT, CDR2 FQDESV (reference sequence). The CDR3 loop spans 17 amino acids. The V gene end was trimmed by 4 bases and the J gene end by 4 bases; junction bases not matched to a gene: 12. Here the CDR3 DNA reads TGTGCCAGCAGCTCCGGGGTAGCGGGGATCTTTTACAATGAGCAGTTCTTC. This codes for CASSSGVAGIFYNEQFF.